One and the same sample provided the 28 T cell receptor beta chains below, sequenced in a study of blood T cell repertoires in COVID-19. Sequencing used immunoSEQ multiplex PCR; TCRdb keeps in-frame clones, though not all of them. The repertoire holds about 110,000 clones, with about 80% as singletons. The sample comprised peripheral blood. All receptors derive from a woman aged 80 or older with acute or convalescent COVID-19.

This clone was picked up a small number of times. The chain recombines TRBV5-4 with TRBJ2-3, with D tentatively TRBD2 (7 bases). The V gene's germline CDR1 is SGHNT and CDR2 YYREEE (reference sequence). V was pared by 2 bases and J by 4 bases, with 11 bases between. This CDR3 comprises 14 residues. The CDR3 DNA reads TGTGCCAGCAGCTTTAGGGGGGGGGCAGATACGCAGTATTTT. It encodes CASSFRGGADTQYF.

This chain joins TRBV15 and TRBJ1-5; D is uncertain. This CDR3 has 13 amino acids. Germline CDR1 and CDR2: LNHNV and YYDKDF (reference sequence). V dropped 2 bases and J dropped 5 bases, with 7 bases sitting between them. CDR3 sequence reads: CATSRHEDQPQHF. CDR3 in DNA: TGTGCCACCAGCAGACATGAGGATCAGCCCCAGCATTTT.

The CDR3 spells CASSPLAGSNQPQHF. The CDR3 DNA reads as TGTGCCAGCAGCCCTCTCGCAGGGTCCAATCAGCCCCAGCATTTT. V and J are TRBV7-2 and TRBJ1-5, with TRBD1 as a possible D gene (5 bases). Trimming shortened V by 5 bases and J by 3 bases, and 14 bases separated the two germline ends. The CDR3 has 15 amino acids. Germline V CDR1 and CDR2: SGHTA, FQGNSA.

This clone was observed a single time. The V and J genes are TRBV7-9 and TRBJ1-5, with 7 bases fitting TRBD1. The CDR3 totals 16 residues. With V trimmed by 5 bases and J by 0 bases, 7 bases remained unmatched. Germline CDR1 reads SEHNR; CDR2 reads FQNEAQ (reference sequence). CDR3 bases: TGTGCCAGCAGCGTGGGGGACAGCTATAGCAATCAGCCCCAGCATTTT. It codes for CASSVGDSYSNQPQHF.

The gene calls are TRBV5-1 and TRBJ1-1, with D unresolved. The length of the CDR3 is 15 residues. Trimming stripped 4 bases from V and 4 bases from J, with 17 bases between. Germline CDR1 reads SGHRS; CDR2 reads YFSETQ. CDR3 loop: CASSPGRGVVTEAFF. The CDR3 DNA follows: TGCGCCAGCAGCCCAGGCCGGGGAGTGGTCACTGAAGCTTTCTTT. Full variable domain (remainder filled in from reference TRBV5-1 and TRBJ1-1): KAGVTQTPRYLIKTRGQQVTLSCSPISGHRSVSWYQQTPGQGLQFLFEYFSETQRNKGNFPGRFSGRQFSNSRSEMNVSTLELGDSALYLCASSPGRGVVTEAFFGQGTRLTVV.

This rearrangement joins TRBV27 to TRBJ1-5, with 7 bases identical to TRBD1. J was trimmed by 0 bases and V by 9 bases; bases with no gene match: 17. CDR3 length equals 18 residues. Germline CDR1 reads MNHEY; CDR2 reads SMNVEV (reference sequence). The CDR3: CARVLLRDSFRSNQPQHF. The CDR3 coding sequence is TGTGCCAGAGTCCTCCTTCGGGACAGTTTTCGTAGCAATCAGCCCCAGCATTTT.

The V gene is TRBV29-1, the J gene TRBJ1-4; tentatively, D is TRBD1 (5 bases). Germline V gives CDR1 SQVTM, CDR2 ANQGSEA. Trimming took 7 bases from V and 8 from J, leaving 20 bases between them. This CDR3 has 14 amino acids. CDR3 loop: CSGEGLGVKEKLFF. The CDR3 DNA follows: TGCAGCGGGGAGGGATTGGGGGTTAAGGAAAAACTGTTTTTT. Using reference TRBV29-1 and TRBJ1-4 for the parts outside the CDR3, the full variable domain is SAVISQKPSRDICQRGTSLTIQCQVDSQVTMMFWYRQQPGQSLTLIATANQGSEATYESGFVIDKFPISRPNLTFSTLTVSNMSPEDSSIYLCSGEGLGVKEKLFFGSGTQLSVL.

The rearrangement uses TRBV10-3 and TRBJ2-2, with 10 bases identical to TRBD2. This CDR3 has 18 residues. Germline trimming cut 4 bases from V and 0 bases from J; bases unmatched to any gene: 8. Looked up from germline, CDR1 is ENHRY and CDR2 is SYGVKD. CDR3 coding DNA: TGTGCCATCAGTGTAAATCCGAGCGGGGGGGCGAACACCGGGGAGCTGTTTTTT. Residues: CAISVNPSGGANTGELFF.

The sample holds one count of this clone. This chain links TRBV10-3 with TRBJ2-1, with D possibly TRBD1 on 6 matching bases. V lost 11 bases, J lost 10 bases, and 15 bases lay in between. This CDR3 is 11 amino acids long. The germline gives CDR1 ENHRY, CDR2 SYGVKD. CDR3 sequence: CASEGGNEQFF. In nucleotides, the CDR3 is TGTGCCTCAGAAGGGGGAAACGAGCAGTTCTTC.

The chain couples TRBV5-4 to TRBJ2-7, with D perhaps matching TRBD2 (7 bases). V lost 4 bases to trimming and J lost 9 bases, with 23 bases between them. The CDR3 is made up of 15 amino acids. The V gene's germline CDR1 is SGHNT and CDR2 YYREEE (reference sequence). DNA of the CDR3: TGTGCCAGCAGCGACGGCGGGGGCAGGGAAAAATCGCAGTACTTC. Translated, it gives CASSDGGGREKSQYF.

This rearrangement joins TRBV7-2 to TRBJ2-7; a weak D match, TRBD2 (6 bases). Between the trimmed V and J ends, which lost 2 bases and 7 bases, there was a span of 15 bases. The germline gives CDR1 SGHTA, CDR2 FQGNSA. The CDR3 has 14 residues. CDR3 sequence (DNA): TGTGCCAGCAGCTTAATCCCCCAAGCGGGTGAGCAGTACTTC. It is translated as CASSLIPQAGEQYF.

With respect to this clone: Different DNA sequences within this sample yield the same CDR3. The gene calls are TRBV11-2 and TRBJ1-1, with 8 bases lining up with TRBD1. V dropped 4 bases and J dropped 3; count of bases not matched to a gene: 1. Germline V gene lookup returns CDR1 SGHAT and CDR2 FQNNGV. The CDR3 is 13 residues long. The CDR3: CASSSQGDTEAFF. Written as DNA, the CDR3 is TGTGCCAGCAGCTCACAGGGGGACACTGAAGCTTTCTTT.

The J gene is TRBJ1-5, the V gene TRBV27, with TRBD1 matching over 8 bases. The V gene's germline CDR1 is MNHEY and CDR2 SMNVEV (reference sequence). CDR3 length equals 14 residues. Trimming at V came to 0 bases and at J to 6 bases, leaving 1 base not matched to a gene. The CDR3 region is CASSLSGTGQPQHF. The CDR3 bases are TGTGCCAGCAGTTTATCCGGGACAGGTCAGCCCCAGCATTTT.

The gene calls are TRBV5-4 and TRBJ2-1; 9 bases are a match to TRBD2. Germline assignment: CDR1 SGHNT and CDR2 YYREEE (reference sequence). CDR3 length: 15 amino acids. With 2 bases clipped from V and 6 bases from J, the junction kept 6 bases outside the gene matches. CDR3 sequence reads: CASSLAGGTFNEQFF. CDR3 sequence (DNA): TGTGCCAGCAGCTTAGCGGGGGGAACCTTCAATGAGCAGTTCTTC.

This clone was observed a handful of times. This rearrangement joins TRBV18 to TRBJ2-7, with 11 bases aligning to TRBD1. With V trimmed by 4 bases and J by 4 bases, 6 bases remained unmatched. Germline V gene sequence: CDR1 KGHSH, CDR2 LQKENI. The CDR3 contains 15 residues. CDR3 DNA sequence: TGTGCCAGCTCACTCCCGGGACAGGGGGTTTACGAGCAGTACTTC. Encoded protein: CASSLPGQGVYEQYF. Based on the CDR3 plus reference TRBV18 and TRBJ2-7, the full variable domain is NAGVMQNPRHLVRRRGQEARLRCSPMKGHSHVYWYRQLPEEGLKFMVYLQKENIIDESGMPKERFSAEFPKEGPSILRIQQVVRGDSAAYFCASSLPGQGVYEQYFGPGTRLTVT.

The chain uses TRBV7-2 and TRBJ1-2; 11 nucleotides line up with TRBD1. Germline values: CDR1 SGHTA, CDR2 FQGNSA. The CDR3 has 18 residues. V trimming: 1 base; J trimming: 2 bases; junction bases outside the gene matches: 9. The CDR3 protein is CASSLDRTGGSGNYGYTF. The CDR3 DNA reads TGTGCCAGCAGCTTAGATAGGACAGGGGGCAGTGGGAACTATGGCTACACCTTC.

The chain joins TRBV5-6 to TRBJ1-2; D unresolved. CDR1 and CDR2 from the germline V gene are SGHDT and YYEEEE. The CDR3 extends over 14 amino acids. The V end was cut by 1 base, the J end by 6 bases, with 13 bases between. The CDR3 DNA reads TGTGCCAGCAGCTTGTCGCAAGGACTTAATGGCTACACCTTC. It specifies CASSLSQGLNGYTF.

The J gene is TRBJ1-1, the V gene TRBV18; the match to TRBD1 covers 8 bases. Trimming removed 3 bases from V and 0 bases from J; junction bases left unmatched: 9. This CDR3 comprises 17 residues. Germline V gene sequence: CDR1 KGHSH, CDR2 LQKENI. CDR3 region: CASSPQGTGQLNTEAFF. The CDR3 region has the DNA TGTGCCAGCTCACCCCAAGGGACAGGACAATTGAACACTGAAGCTTTCTTT.

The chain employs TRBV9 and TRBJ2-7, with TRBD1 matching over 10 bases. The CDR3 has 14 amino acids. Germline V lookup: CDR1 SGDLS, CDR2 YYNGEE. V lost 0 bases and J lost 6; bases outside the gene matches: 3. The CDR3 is CASSVVGQGSEQYF. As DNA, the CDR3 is TGTGCCAGCAGCGTAGTGGGACAGGGGTCCGAGCAGTACTTC.

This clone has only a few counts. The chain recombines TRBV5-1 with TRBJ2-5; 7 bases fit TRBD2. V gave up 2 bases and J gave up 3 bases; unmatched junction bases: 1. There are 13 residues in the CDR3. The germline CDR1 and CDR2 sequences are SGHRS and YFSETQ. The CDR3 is CASSFGLEETQYF. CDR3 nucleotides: TGCGCCAGCAGCTTCGGACTAGAAGAGACCCAGTACTTC.

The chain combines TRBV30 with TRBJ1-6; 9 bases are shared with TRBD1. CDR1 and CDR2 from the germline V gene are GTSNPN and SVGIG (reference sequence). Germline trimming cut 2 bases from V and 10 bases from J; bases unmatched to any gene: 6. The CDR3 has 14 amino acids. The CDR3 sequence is CAWSRTGTGSPLHF. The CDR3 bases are TGTGCCTGGAGTCGGACAGGGACAGGGTCACCCCTCCACTTT.

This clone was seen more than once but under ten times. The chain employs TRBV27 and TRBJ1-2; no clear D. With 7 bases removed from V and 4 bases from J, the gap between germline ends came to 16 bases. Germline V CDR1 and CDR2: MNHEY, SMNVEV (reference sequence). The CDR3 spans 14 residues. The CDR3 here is CASTSTRDGYGYTF. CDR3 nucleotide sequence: TGTGCCAGCACCTCTACCCGGGATGGCTATGGCTACACCTTC.

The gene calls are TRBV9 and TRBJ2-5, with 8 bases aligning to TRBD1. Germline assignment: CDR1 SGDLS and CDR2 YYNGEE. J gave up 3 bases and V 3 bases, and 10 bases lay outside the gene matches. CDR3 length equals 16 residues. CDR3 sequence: CASSEQGQGWEETQYF. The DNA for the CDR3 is TGTGCCAGCAGCGAACAAGGACAGGGTTGGGAAGAGACCCAGTACTTC.

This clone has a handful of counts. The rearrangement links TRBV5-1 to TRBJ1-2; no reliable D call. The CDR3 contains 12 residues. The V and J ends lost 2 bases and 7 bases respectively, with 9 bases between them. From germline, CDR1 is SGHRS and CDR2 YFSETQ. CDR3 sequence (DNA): TGCGCCAGCAGCTTAGAGAGGGCTGGCTACACCTTC. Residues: CASSLERAGYTF.

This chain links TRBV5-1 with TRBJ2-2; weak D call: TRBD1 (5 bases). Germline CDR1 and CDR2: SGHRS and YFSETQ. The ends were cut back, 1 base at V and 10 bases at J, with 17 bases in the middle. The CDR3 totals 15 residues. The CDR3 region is CASSLQGGQTVELFF. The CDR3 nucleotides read TGCGCCAGCAGCTTGCAGGGTGGGCAAACTGTGGAGCTGTTTTTT.

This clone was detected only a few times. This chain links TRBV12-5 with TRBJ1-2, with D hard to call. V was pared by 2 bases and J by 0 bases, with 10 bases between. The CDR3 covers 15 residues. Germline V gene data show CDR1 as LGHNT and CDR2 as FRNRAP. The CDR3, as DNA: TGTGCTAGTGGTTTGTCCCGACACTCTAACTATGGCTACACCTTC. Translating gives CASGLSRHSNYGYTF.

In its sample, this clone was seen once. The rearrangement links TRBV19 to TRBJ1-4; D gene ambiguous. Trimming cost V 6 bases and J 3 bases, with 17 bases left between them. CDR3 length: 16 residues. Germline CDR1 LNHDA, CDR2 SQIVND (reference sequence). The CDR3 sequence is CASSPANAPANEKLFF. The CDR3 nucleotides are TGTGCCAGTAGCCCCGCAAATGCCCCAGCTAATGAAAAACTGTTTTTT.

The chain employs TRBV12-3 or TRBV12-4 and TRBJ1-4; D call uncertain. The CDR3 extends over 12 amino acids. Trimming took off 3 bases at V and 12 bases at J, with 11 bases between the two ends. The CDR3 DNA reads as TGTGCCAGCAGTTTGCAGGACGGGGAACTGTTTTTT. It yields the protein CASSLQDGELFF.